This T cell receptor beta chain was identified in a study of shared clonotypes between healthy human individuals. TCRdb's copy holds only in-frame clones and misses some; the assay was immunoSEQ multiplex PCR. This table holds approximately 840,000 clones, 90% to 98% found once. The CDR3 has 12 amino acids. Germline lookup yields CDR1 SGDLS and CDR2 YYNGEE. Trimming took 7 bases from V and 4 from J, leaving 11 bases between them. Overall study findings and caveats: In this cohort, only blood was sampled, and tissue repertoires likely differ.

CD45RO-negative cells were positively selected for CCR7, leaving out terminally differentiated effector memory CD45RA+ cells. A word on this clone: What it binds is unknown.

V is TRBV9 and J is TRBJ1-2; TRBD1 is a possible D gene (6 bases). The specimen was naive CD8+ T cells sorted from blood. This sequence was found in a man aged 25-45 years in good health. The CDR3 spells CASSNRAYGYTF. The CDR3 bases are TGTGCCAGCTCAAACAGGGCCTATGGCTACACCTTC.